Listed below are T cell receptor beta chains from one sample, sequenced in a study of T-cell reconstitution after alpha-beta-depleted transplantation in children. TCRdb fed the PCR reads into MiXCR, producing one record per CDR3 protein. This table has fewer than 500,000 distinct CDR3 sequences, over 40% appearing once. The specimen was PBMCs, collected before TCRalphabeta/CD19-depleted stem cell transplant. The origin of the receptors is a girl aged 2 to 10 with aplastic anemia, due to receive a stem cell transplant. The CDR3 runs from the conserved cysteine through the conserved F or W. A D gene is named only where the DNA matches it firmly. Size is stated for part of the rows, as once, few or many counts, or as a class when the clone is expanded.

many	TRBD2	TRBV29-1	TRBJ2-7	CSVVREDTEQYF	TGCAGCGTTGTTCGGGAGGACACCGAGCAGTACTTC
few	NA	TRBV7-3	TRBJ2-1	CASSPGPPNEQFF	TGTGCCAGCAGCCCTGGCCCCCCCAATGAGCAGTTCTTC
NA	TRBD2	TRBV5-1	TRBJ2-3	CASSLPSGGGADTQYF	TGCGCCAGCAGCTTGCCCAGCGGGGGGGGCGCAGATACGCAGTATTTT
NA	NA	TRBV20-1	TRBJ2-5	CSARGTGGGPLTGRETQYF	TGCAGTGCTAGAGGGACTGGCGGGGGCCCTCTGACAGGGAGAGAGACCCAGTACTTC
NA	NA	TRBV7-3	TRBJ1-3	CASSSQPGRTLSGNTIYF	TGTGCCAGCAGCTCCCAGCCCGGCAGGACTCTCTCTGGAAACACCATATATTTT
few	TRBD2	TRBV5-8	TRBJ2-3	CASSFLAGGGVRDTQYF	TGTGCCAGCAGCTTCCTAGCGGGAGGCGGGGTACGAGATACGCAGTATTTT
NA	TRBD1	TRBV5-1	TRBJ2-3	CASSFPQGASDTQYF	TGCGCCAGCAGCTTCCCACAGGGGGCGTCAGATACGCAGTATTTT
NA	TRBD2	TRBV10-3	TRBJ2-7	CAISVVGTSGSEQYF	TGTGCCATCAGTGTCGTTGGGACTAGCGGTTCTGAGCAGTACTTC
NA	NA	TRBV7-3	TRBJ2-1	CASSLSPKDRAGVGEQFF	TGTGCCAGCAGCTTAAGCCCAAAAGACAGGGCGGGAGTCGGTGAGCAGTTCTTC
NA	TRBD1	TRBV20-1	TRBJ2-7	CSAAPGQGAYEQYF	TGCAGTGCCGCCCCGGGCCAGGGGGCCTACGAGCAGTACTTC
NA	TRBD2	TRBV29-1	TRBJ2-1	CSVRSGSVDEQFF	TGCAGCGTCCGTAGCGGGAGTGTGGATGAGCAGTTCTTC
NA	NA	TRBV5-1	TRBJ2-7	CASSYRNRTGTYEQYF	TGCGCCAGCAGCTATAGAAACAGGACGGGAACCTACGAGCAGTACTTC
NA	NA	TRBV7-6	TRBJ2-7	CASSLATQPYEQYF	TGTGCCAGCAGCTTAGCAACCCAGCCCTACGAGCAGTACTTC
once	NA	TRBV10-3	TRBJ1-1	CAISSQDEGEEAFF	TGTGCCATCAGTTCCCAGGATGAGGGCGAAGAAGCTTTCTTT
NA	NA	TRBV18	TRBJ2-7	CASSPHSHEQYF	TGTGCCAGCTCACCACACAGCCACGAGCAGTACTTC
many	TRBD2	TRBV7-9	TRBJ2-7	CASSTPGLAYYEQYF	TGTGCCAGCAGCACTCCGGGACTAGCTTACTACGAGCAGTACTTC
NA	NA	TRBV20-1	TRBJ1-1	CSASPQGTEAFF	TGCAGTGCTAGCCCCCAGGGCACTGAAGCTTTCTTT
many	NA	TRBV6-1	TRBJ2-3	CASSPRATSTDTQYF	TGTGCCAGCAGCCCGCGTGCGACTAGCACAGATACGCAGTATTTT
NA	TRBD1	TRBV12-3/TRBV12-4	TRBJ2-3	CASSPIIGQGADTQYF	TGTGCCAGCAGTCCTATAATCGGACAGGGAGCAGATACGCAGTATTTT
few	NA	TRBV2	TRBJ2-3	CASSVTRTGTDTQYF	TGTGCCAGCAGCGTAACTAGGACGGGCACAGATACGCAGTATTTT
NA	TRBD1	TRBV6-5	TRBJ1-6	CASSYDRASSYNSPLHF	TGTGCCAGCAGTTACGACAGGGCAAGCTCCTATAATTCACCCCTCCACTTT